These T cell receptor beta chains were read from a single sample in a study of ipilimumab plus nivolumab after autologous stem cell transplantation. Repertoires were generated with immunoSEQ multiplex PCR, while TCRdb's copy carries only in-frame clones and drops some. The repertoire holds 20,000 to 30,000 clones, with 70% to 90% as singletons. Sample: PBMCs, taken in a trial of ipilimumab plus nivolumab as post-transplant consolidation. Receptor source: a male donor with diffuse large B-cell lymphoma. The CDR3 runs from the conserved cysteine through the conserved F or W. A D gene is named only where the DNA matches it firmly. Some rows have no size entry. The others give once, few or many, or a class for an expanded clone.

clone size	D gene	J gene	V gene	CDR3 protein	CDR3 DNA
.	.	TRBJ2-7	TRBV2	CASSLLAGLVEQYF	TGTGCCAGCAGTCTTCTAGCCGGCCTCGTAGAGCAGTACTTC
.	TRBD2	TRBJ2-1	TRBV5-6	CASSLLPSGGSYNEQFF	TGTGCCAGCAGCCTCCTCCCGAGCGGGGGATCCTACAATGAGCAGTTCTTC
.	.	TRBJ2-5	TRBV5-6	CASSLFVSRETQYF	TGTGCCAGCAGTCTGTTCGTCAGCAGAGAGACCCAGTACTTC
.	.	TRBJ1-1	TRBV5-1	CASSFGGNTEAFF	TGCGCCAGCAGCTTCGGGGGGAACACTGAAGCTTTCTTT
.	.	TRBJ2-7	TRBV29-1	CSVTMGRGAYEQYF	TGCAGCGTGACCATGGGGAGGGGGGCGTACGAGCAGTACTTC
.	TRBD1	TRBJ2-3	TRBV9	CASSVTGAGDTQYF	TGTGCCAGCAGCGTGACAGGGGCAGGAGATACGCAGTATTTT
.	.	TRBJ2-3	TRBV11-2	CASSLLPDLVSQYF	TGTGCCAGCAGCTTATTACCCGATTTAGTGTCGCAGTATTTT
.	TRBD2	TRBJ2-3	TRBV18	CASSPPGLAGGGDTQYF	TGTGCCAGCTCACCCCCGGGACTAGCGGGGGGCGGAGATACGCAGTATTTT
.	TRBD2	TRBJ2-2	TRBV5-1	CASSSSGGVNTGELFF	TGCGCCAGCAGCTCAAGCGGGGGGGTGAACACCGGGGAGCTGTTTTTT
.	.	TRBJ1-1	TRBV6-6	CASSPTGGEAFF	TGTGCCAGCAGTCCTACCGGGGGTGAAGCTTTCTTT
.	.	TRBJ2-7	TRBV28	CASSLTYEQYF	TGTGCCAGCAGTTTAACATACGAGCAGTACTTC
.	TRBD2	TRBJ2-3	TRBV4-1	CASSQVRGFSDTQYF	TGCGCCAGCAGCCAGGTGCGGGGGTTCTCAGATACGCAGTATTTT
.	.	TRBJ2-1	TRBV7-9	CASSLAGSYNEQFF	TGTGCCAGCAGCTTGGCAGGTTCCTACAATGAGCAGTTCTTC
.	TRBD1	TRBJ1-2	TRBV6-5	CASGRTGGLNYGYTF	TGTGCCAGCGGCAGGACAGGGGGCCTTAACTATGGCTACACCTTC
.	.	TRBJ1-1	TRBV6-1	CASRTAEFTEAFF	TGTGCCAGCAGGACAGCCGAATTTACTGAAGCTTTCTTT
.	.	TRBJ1-1	TRBV25-1	CASSEGPLGLGTEAFF	TGTGCCAGCAGTGAAGGACCGTTGGGGTTGGGGACTGAAGCTTTCTTT
.	TRBD2	TRBJ2-1	TRBV5-1	CASSPSTGGSSYNEQFF	TGCGCCAGCAGCCCATCGACGGGGGGAAGCTCCTACAATGAGCAGTTCTTC
once	.	TRBJ2-2	TRBV28	CASSSSGGTGELFF	TGTGCCAGCAGTTCGAGTGGGGGCACCGGGGAGCTGTTTTTT
.	TRBD2	TRBJ2-3	TRBV6-5	CASSPAGGPGDTQYF	TGTGCCAGCAGTCCCGCGGGGGGGCCAGGAGATACGCAGTATTTT
.	TRBD2	TRBJ2-3	TRBV5-1	CASSEGTSGGADTQYF	TGCGCCAGCAGCGAAGGGACTAGCGGGGGCGCAGATACGCAGTATTTT
.	TRBD1	TRBJ1-5	TRBV6-6	CASSRTGESQPQHF	TGTGCCAGCAGTCGGACAGGGGAAAGTCAGCCCCAGCATTTT
.	.	TRBJ1-2	TRBV5-4	CASSLPQGGSEGYTF	TGTGCCAGCAGCTTGCCCCAAGGGGGAAGCGAAGGCTACACCTTC
.	.	TRBJ2-1	TRBV7-6	CASSLVFPSRPYNEQFF	TGTGCCAGCAGCTTAGTATTTCCTTCTAGGCCCTACAATGAGCAGTTCTTC
.	.	TRBJ2-5	TRBV7-7	CASSLTRESRETQYF	TGTGCTAGCAGCTTAACCCGGGAGTCCCGGGAGACCCAGTACTTC
.	.	TRBJ1-2	TRBV11-1	CASSQAGGVHTF	TGTGCCAGCAGTCAGGCCGGGGGTGTGCACACCTTC
.	TRBD1	TRBJ1-1	TRBV2	CASSTRGHTEAFF	TGTGCCAGCAGTACCAGGGGGCACACTGAAGCTTTCTTT
.	.	TRBJ1-5	TRBV7-2	CASSLEGGQKPQHF	TGTGCCAGCAGCTTAGAGGGCGGACAGAAGCCCCAGCATTTT
.	.	TRBJ1-2	TRBV6-6	CASSYGAFHTF	TGTGCCAGCAGTTACGGGGCCTTCCACACCTTC
.	.	TRBJ1-4	TRBV4-2	CASSQDVQKLFF	TGTGCCAGCAGCCAAGATGTGCAGAAACTGTTTTTT
.	.	TRBJ1-3	TRBV5-1	CASSPGGNTIYF	TGCGCCAGCAGCCCGGGCGGAAACACCATATATTTT
.	TRBD1	TRBJ2-3	TRBV15	CATSRRTGGTDTQYF	TGTGCCACCAGCCGAAGGACAGGGGGGACAGATACGCAGTATTTT
.	.	TRBJ1-1	TRBV13	CASSSVYRMNTEAFF	TGTGCCAGCAGCTCCGTCTACAGAATGAACACTGAAGCTTTCTTT
few	.	TRBJ1-6	TRBV6-5	CASSYDPDSPLHF	TGTGCCAGCAGTTACGATCCCGATTCACCCCTCCACTTT
.	TRBD1	TRBJ2-1	TRBV7-9	CASSLQGAANEQFF	TGTGCCAGCAGCTTACAGGGGGCGGCCAATGAGCAGTTCTTC
once	TRBD1	TRBJ1-2	TRBV5-5	CASSLPGQGYYGYTF	TGTGCCAGCAGCTTACCGGGACAGGGCTACTATGGCTACACCTTC
few	.	TRBJ2-7	TRBV5-1	CASRPEGDEQYF	TGCGCCAGCCGCCCTGAAGGGGACGAGCAGTACTTC
.	TRBD1	TRBJ2-3	TRBV30	CAWSTGTGTDTQYF	TGTGCCTGGAGTACCGGGACAGGGACAGATACGCAGTATTTT